One sample yielded the 3 T cell receptor beta chains listed below, sequenced in a study of relationships among human T cell subsets. Pooled CD4+ and CD8+ T cells were bead-selected with anti-CD45RA to get naive and transitional cells. The T cell receptor alpha and beta CDR3 regions were amplified from mRNA by semiquantitative ARM-PCR. ARM-PCR used tagged nested gene-specific primers, then communal superprimers for exponential amplification. TCRdb reprocessed the multiplex PCR reads via MiXCR and lists one record per CDR3 protein. Of approximately 7,300 distinct CDR3 sequences listed, around 70% are singletons. Material for sequencing was naive and transitional (CD45RA+) T cells sorted from blood. These receptors all stem from a man aged 40-50 years in good health.

In its sample, this clonotype was seen a few times. The chain couples TRBV19 to TRBJ2-7; weak D call: TRBD2 (6 bases). V lost 11 bases and J 5 bases, leaving 13 bases between the germline ends. The CDR3 has 11 amino acids. Per the germline V gene, CDR1 is LNHDA and CDR2 is SQIVND (reference sequence). CDR3 nucleotides: TGTGCCTACGGCAGGGAGGACGAGCAGTACTTC. Residues: CAYGREDEQYF. Filled out from reference TRBV19 and TRBJ2-7, the complete variable domain reads DGGITQSPKYLFRKEGQNVTLSCEQNLNHDAMYWYRQDPGQGLRLIYYSQIVNDFQKGDIAEGYSVSREKKESFPLTVTSAQKNPTAFYLCAYGREDEQYFGPGTRLTVT.

This clonotype was observed a single time. The chain combines TRBV12-3 or TRBV12-4 with TRBJ2-1; 11 bases are a match to TRBD2. Losses at the gene ends were 7 bases for V and 9 bases for J; bases not matched to a gene: 11. The CDR3 is 15 amino acids. The CDR3: CASTKLAGAQGEQFF. The CDR3, as DNA: TGTGCCAGCACCAAACTAGCGGGGGCCCAAGGTGAGCAGTTCTTC.

The chain uses TRBV14 and TRBJ2-1; no clear D. The ends were cut back, 4 bases at V and 9 bases at J, with 25 bases in the middle. Germline values: CDR1 SGHDN, CDR2 FVKESK. This CDR3 has 17 residues. The CDR3 sequence: CASSPRQVASSRSEQFF. CDR3 sequence (DNA): TGTGCCAGCAGCCCTCGGCAGGTCGCTAGTTCAAGGAGTGAGCAGTTCTTC.